Listed below are T cell receptor beta chains from one sample, sequenced in a study of regulatory dendritic cells for organ transplantation. Some clones are missing from TCRdb's copy, which holds only in-frame ones; the method was immunoSEQ multiplex PCR. The sample has more than 9,000 clones, roughly 80% seen once; the top ten hold approximately 2.5%. What these receptors recognize is not known. Sequenced: memory CD4+ T cells from blood cultured with dendritic cells. The receptors originated from a human donor in good health. Each CDR3 is given with its conserved first and last residue. The order of the fields is V gene, D gene, J gene, clone size, CDR3 DNA, CDR3 protein. The D gene is left open where the match is weak. Not every row has a clone size; where given, it reads once, few, many or a size class.

TRBV11-2	TRBD2	TRBJ2-1	-	TGTGCCAGCAGCCAAACTCTAGCGGGGGGATACAATGAGCAGTTCTTC	CASSQTLAGGYNEQFF
TRBV9	TRBD1	TRBJ1-2	-	TGTGCCAGCAGCGCCCGACAGGGCACTAACTATGGCTACACCTTC	CASSARQGTNYGYTF
TRBV29-1	-	TRBJ2-4	-	TGCAGCGCCACAGAGCCAGGAGGGGTAAACATTCAGTACTTC	CSATEPGGVNIQYF
TRBV7-8	-	TRBJ2-1	-	TGTGCCAGCAGTCTATTAGGCGTCGCACAGGCCTACAATGAGCAGTTCTTC	CASSLLGVAQAYNEQFF
TRBV19	-	TRBJ1-2	-	TGTGCCAGTAGTCCCACAATTCAGGGAGATTATGGCTACACCTTC	CASSPTIQGDYGYTF
TRBV27	TRBD1	TRBJ1-2	-	TGTGCCAGCAGTTATACAGGGGGCAACTATGGCTACACCTTC	CASSYTGGNYGYTF
TRBV5-1	-	TRBJ2-7	-	TGCGCCAGCAGCTTTTCTCTGGGAAGCGAGCAGTACTTC	CASSFSLGSEQYF
TRBV27	-	TRBJ2-5	once	TGTGCCAGCAGTTTATCCAGAGGGGAGACCCAGTACTTC	CASSLSRGETQYF
TRBV19	-	TRBJ1-3	-	TGTGCCAGTAGTAACCGTATTACTGGAAACACCATATATTTT	CASSNRITGNTIYF
TRBV7-2	-	TRBJ2-7	-	TGTGCCAGCAGCTCCTATAGGAGAATAGAGCAGTACTTC	CASSSYRRIEQYF
TRBV30	-	TRBJ1-2	-	TGTGCCTGGAGCACCGGTGGGTCACAGGCCTTC	CAWSTGGSQAF
TRBV30	-	TRBJ1-1	-	TGTGCCTGGGGCCTCCTAAGGGGGACTGAAGCTTTCTTT	CAWGLLRGTEAFF
TRBV15	-	TRBJ2-7	-	TGTGCCACCAGCAGTCGGACGGGCCGCTACGAGCAGTACTTC	CATSSRTGRYEQYF